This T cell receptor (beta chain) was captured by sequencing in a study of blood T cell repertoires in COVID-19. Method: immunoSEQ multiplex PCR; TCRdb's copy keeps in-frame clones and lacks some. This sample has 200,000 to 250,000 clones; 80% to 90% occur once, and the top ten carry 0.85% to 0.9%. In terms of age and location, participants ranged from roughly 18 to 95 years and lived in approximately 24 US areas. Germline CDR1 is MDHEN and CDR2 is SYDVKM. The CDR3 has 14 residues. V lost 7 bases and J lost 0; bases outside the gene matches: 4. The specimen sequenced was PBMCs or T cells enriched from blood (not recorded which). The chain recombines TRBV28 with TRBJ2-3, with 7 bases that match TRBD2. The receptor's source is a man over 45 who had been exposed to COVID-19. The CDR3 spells CASTSGTSTDTQYF. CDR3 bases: TGTGCCAGCACCAGCGGGACTAGCACAGATACGCAGTATTTT.